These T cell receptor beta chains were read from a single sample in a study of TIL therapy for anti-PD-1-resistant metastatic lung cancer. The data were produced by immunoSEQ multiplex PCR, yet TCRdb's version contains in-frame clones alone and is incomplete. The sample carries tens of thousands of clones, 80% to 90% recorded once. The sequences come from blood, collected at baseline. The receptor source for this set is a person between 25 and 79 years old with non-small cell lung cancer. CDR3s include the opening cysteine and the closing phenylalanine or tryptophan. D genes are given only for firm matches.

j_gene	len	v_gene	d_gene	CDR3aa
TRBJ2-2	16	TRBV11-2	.	CASSPISKERTGELFF
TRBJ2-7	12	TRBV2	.	CASSERGWEQYF
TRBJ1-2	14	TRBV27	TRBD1	CASSGAGQIVGYTF
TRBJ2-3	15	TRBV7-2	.	CASSPQAPGTDTQYF
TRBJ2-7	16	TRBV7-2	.	CASSIRLLGLTYEQYF
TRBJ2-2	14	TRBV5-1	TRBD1	CASSGTGDTGELFF
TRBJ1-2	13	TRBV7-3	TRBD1	CASSPGQDYGYTF
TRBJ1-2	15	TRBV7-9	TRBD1	CASSLVAGTGYGYTF
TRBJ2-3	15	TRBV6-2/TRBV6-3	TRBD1	CASNPDRGRLDTQYF
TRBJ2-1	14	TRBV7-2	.	CASSRSTGWNEQFF
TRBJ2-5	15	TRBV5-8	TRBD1	CASSLGTGRVETQYF
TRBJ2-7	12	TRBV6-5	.	CASSRQSYEQYF
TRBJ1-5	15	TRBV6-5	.	CASSLTGLSNQPQHF
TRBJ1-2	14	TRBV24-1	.	CATSDHRDLGGYTF
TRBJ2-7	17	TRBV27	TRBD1	CASSLTDRGRSSYEQYF
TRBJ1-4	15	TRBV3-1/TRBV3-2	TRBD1	CASSRGQGNNEKLFF
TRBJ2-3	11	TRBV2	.	CASRDTDTQYF
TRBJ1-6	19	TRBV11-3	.	CASSFDRIQQVWYNSPLHF
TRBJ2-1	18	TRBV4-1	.	CASSRLDLGLSSYNEQFF
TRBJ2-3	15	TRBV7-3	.	CASSLGRANTDTQYF
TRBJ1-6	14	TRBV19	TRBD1	CASSKDREVSPLHF
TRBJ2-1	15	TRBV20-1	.	CSASWNQGTYNEQFF
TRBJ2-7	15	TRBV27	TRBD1	CASRAMGTGDHEQYF
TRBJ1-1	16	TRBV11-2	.	CASSLWYRGENTEAFF
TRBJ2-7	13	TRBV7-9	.	CASSFDTGHEQYF
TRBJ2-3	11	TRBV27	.	CASRNTDTQYF
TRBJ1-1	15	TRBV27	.	CASSLKGGVGTEAFF